One and the same sample provided the 20 T cell receptor beta chains below, sequenced in a study of T cell responses to AZD1222 COVID-19 vaccine. Repertoires were generated with immunoSEQ multiplex PCR, while TCRdb's copy carries only in-frame clones and drops some. Of about 120,000 clones in the sample, 92% are singletons; the top ten hold around 1.8%. The sequencing used peripheral blood, collected on day 0 of AZD1222 vaccination. Receptor source: an adult in good health.

The chain couples TRBV2 to TRBJ1-1; no firm D call. Germline V gene data show CDR1 as SNHLY and CDR2 as FYNNEI. The CDR3 covers 16 residues. Deletions cut 7 bases from V and 4 bases from J, with 22 bases between. The CDR3 sequence is CASTKQRTGRGTEAFF. DNA of the CDR3: TGTGCCAGCACTAAGCAGCGGACCGGACGAGGCACTGAAGCTTTCTTT. The complete variable domain, with remaining parts taken from reference TRBV2 and TRBJ1-1, reads EPEVTQTPSHQVTQMGQEVILRCVPISNHLYFYWYRQILGQKVEFLVSFYNNEISEKSEIFDDQFSVERPDGSNFTLKIRSTKLEDSAMYFCASTKQRTGRGTEAFFGQGTRLTVV.

The rearrangement joins TRBV21-1 to TRBJ2-7; the D call in the table, TRBD2, was not verified against the DNA. TRBV21-1 is assigned pseudogene status. This CDR3 is built from 14 residues. This chain's CDR3 is CARKTPLYSYEQYV. In nucleotides, the CDR3 is TGTGCCAGAAAAACCCCCCTCTACTCCTACGAGCAGTACGTC.

The chain combines TRBV5-1 with TRBJ2-1; D may be TRBD1 or TRBD2 (5 bases each). CDR1 is SGHRS and CDR2 is YFSETQ in the germline V gene. The length of the CDR3 is 12 residues. Trimming took off 5 bases at V and 5 bases at J, with 8 bases between the two ends. CDR3: CASRLGHNEQFF. The CDR3 nucleotides are TGCGCCAGCAGGCTGGGACACAATGAGCAGTTCTTC.

This clone occurred once. The chain recombines TRBV5-4 with TRBJ1-2; 9 bases are a match to TRBD1. The J segment lost 4 bases and the V segment lost 0 bases, leaving 1 base of the junction unmatched. This CDR3 contains 14 residues. Germline V gene lookup returns CDR1 SGHNT and CDR2 YYREEE (reference sequence). Here the CDR3 DNA reads TGTGCCAGCAGCTTGGGGGACAGGGTCTATGGCTACACCTTC. It specifies CASSLGDRVYGYTF.

CDR3 coding DNA: TGTGCCAGCAGCGTAGGGGGCAGTGACACTGAAGCTTTCTTT. This gives the protein CASSVGGSDTEAFF. V and J are TRBV9 and TRBJ1-1; TRBD1 might be the D (5 bases). The CDR3 is 14 residues long. CDR1 and CDR2 from the germline V gene are SGDLS and YYNGEE. V was pared by 0 bases and J by 3 bases, with 9 bases between. Full variable domain (missing parts from reference TRBV9 and TRBJ1-1): DSGVTQTPKHLITATGQRVTLRCSPRSGDLSVYWYQQSLDQGLQFLIQYYNGEERAKGNILERFSAQQFPDLHSELNLSSLELGDSALYFCASSVGGSDTEAFFGQGTRLTVV.

V and J are TRBV27 and TRBJ1-1; D gene ambiguous. Looked up from germline, CDR1 is MNHEY and CDR2 is SMNVEV (reference sequence). The CDR3 covers 14 residues. V lost 4 bases and J 6 bases, leaving 15 bases between the germline ends. The CDR3 protein is CASSSRLGVAEAFF. CDR3 DNA: TGTGCCAGCAGTTCCCGTCTTGGGGTTGCTGAAGCTTTCTTT.

The rearrangement joins TRBV19 to TRBJ1-2, with 7 bases fitting TRBD1. Germline CDR1 and CDR2: LNHDA and SQIVND (reference sequence). The CDR3 is 15 residues long. The trim removed 3 bases at V and 2 bases at J, leaving 6 bases unmatched. CDR3 residues: CASSMPRDSNYGYTF. CDR3 nucleotide sequence: TGTGCCAGTAGTATGCCTCGGGACAGCAACTATGGCTACACCTTC.

The chain recombines TRBV7-2 with TRBJ1-1; possibly TRBD1 for D (6 bases). Trimming stripped 4 bases from V and 11 bases from J, with 17 bases between. The germline CDR1 and CDR2 sequences are SGHTA and FQGNSA. The CDR3 runs 13 residues. Here the CDR3 DNA reads TGTGCCAGCAGCTCCGGCGGCAGGGGCTTCGCTTTCTTT. It is translated as CASSSGGRGFAFF.

The chain links TRBV3-1 (or the pseudogene TRBV3-2) to TRBJ2-7; D is tentatively TRBD1 or TRBD2 (5 bases each). Germline values: CDR1 LGHDT, CDR2 YNNKEL (reference sequence). V gave up 1 base and J gave up 4 bases, with 17 bases separating them. The CDR3 contains 16 residues. CDR3 nucleotides: TGTGCCAGCAGCCAAGGGGACGGGGTCTTGGGATACGAGCAGTACTTC. This codes for CASSQGDGVLGYEQYF.

This sequence joins TRBV6-1 and TRBJ1-5; 7 nucleotides align to TRBD1. CDR3 length: 16 amino acids. V dropped 0 bases and J dropped 3; count of bases not matched to a gene: 5. Looked up from germline, CDR1 is MNHNS and CDR2 is SASEGT. CDR3 in DNA: TGTGCCAGCAGTGAAGCGTGGGGGACAGTCAATCAGCCCCAGCATTTT. The encoded protein is CASSEAWGTVNQPQHF.

This chain joins TRBV18 and TRBJ2-7, with 10 bases lining up with TRBD2. The CDR3 is made up of 16 amino acids. The V gene end was trimmed by 2 bases and the J gene end by 4 bases; junction bases not matched to a gene: 8. Looked up from germline, CDR1 is KGHSH and CDR2 is LQKENI. The CDR3 is CASSPYPPSGGYEQYF. DNA of the CDR3: TGTGCCAGCTCACCATATCCTCCTAGCGGGGGATACGAGCAGTACTTC.

This clone was detected once. This sequence joins TRBV7-3 and TRBJ2-5; 9 nucleotides align to TRBD2. The V gene end was trimmed by 0 bases and the J gene end by 1 base; junction bases not matched to a gene: 6. Germline CDR1 is SGHTA and CDR2 is FQGTGA. This CDR3 contains 17 residues. The CDR3 coding sequence is TGTGCCAGCAGCTTAACACCCCCTAGCGGGACCCAAGAGACCCAGTACTTC. Residues: CASSLTPPSGTQETQYF.

This clone is a singleton in its sample. The chain uses TRBV20-1 and TRBJ2-1; 9 positions agree with TRBD2. The CDR3 is 15 residues long. Germline V CDR1 and CDR2: DFQATT, SNEGSKA (reference sequence). V shed 3 bases and J 6 bases; nucleotides not matched to a gene: 9. CDR3 sequence: CSASLRGRAFNEQFF. The CDR3 region has the DNA TGCAGTGCTAGTCTACGCGGGAGGGCCTTCAATGAGCAGTTCTTC.

The genes are TRBV3-1 (or the pseudogene TRBV3-2) and TRBJ2-3; 7 bases match TRBD1. V shed 0 bases and J 4 bases; nucleotides not matched to a gene: 1. The CDR3 has 14 amino acids. The germline CDR1 and CDR2 sequences are LGHDT and YNNKEL (reference sequence). The CDR3 reads CASSQEGGADTQYF. CDR3 DNA sequence: TGTGCCAGCAGCCAAGAAGGGGGCGCAGATACGCAGTATTTT.

The J gene is TRBJ1-1, the V gene TRBV18, with TRBD1 as a possible D gene (5 bases). The CDR3 totals 15 residues. With 2 bases removed from V and 5 bases from J, the gap between germline ends came to 15 bases. Germline lookup yields CDR1 KGHSH and CDR2 LQKENI. CDR3 loop: CASSPEALRGTEAFF. DNA for the CDR3: TGTGCCAGCTCACCAGAGGCACTCCGGGGGACTGAAGCTTTCTTT.

V gene TRBV3-1 (or the pseudogene TRBV3-2) combines with J gene TRBJ1-5; TRBD1 might be the D (5 bases). Germline lookup yields CDR1 LGHDT and CDR2 YNNKEL (reference sequence). Trimming cost V 5 bases and J 7 bases, with 21 bases left between them. This CDR3 has 16 amino acids. In DNA form, the CDR3 reads TGTGCCAGCAGCGGTAGAGGGGCGGGGTTTGGGCAGCCCCAGCATTTT. Translating gives CASSGRGAGFGQPQHF.

The chain links TRBV11-2 to TRBJ2-5, with 8 bases aligning to TRBD1. The germline CDR1 and CDR2 sequences are SGHAT and FQNNGV. The CDR3 has 16 residues. V gave up 4 bases and J gave up 0 bases; unmatched junction bases: 7. The CDR3 DNA reads as TGTGCCAGCAGCTCCATGGACAGGGTATACCAAGAGACCCAGTACTTC. Its translation: CASSSMDRVYQETQYF.

The chain uses TRBV19 and TRBJ2-1; TRBD1 is a possible D gene (5 bases). The CDR3 has 13 residues. Germline V lookup: CDR1 LNHDA, CDR2 SQIVND (reference sequence). With 0 bases removed from V and 7 bases from J, the gap between germline ends came to 7 bases. The CDR3 DNA follows: TGTGCCAGTAGTATAGATAGGGGAAATGAGCAGTTCTTC. Residues: CASSIDRGNEQFF.

The rearrangement joins TRBV11-2 to TRBJ2-3, with TRBD1 as a possible D gene (7 bases). The CDR3 length is 16 residues. V was pared by 1 base and J by 1 base, with 12 bases between. Per the germline V gene, CDR1 is SGHAT and CDR2 is FQNNGV. The CDR3 bases are TGTGCCAGCAGCTTAGGGATCAGGGGGGGCACAGATACGCAGTATTTT. Translated: CASSLGIRGGTDTQYF. The full variable domain, with the rest looked up from reference TRBV11-2 and TRBJ2-3, is EAGVAQSPRYKIIEKRQSVAFWCNPISGHATLYWYQQILGQGPKLLIQFQNNGVVDDSQLPKDRFSAERLKGVDSTLKIQPAKLEDSAVYLCASSLGIRGGTDTQYFGPGTRLTVL.

The V call is TRBV2, the J call TRBJ1-6; D unclear. V was trimmed by 4 bases and J by 10 bases, leaving 14 bases between them. CDR1 and CDR2 (germline): SNHLY, FYNNEI. The CDR3 is 14 residues long. CDR3 sequence: CASSVGQLGSPLHF. As DNA, the CDR3 is TGTGCCAGCAGTGTAGGCCAGCTTGGGTCACCCCTCCACTTT.